Below are 19 T cell receptor beta chains sequenced from a single sample in a study of control samples from healthy donors and cancer patients. Clones were read by immunoSEQ multiplex PCR, and TCRdb kept only the in-frame ones, dropping some. The sample shows around 180,000 clones, about 90% of them seen only once. Source material: blood. The receptors stem from a woman aged 40 to 49 in good health.

This clone is a singleton in its sample. CDR3 protein: CASRPEGSNTDTQYF. The CDR3 coding sequence is TGTGCCAGTAGACCGGAGGGGAGTAACACAGATACGCAGTATTTT. The chain links TRBV19 to TRBJ2-3; D might be TRBD2 (6 bases). CDR3 length: 15 residues. CDR1 is LNHDA, CDR2 SQIVND, per germline (reference sequence). V dropped 6 bases and J dropped 2 bases, with 15 bases sitting between them.

The V call is TRBV6-1, the J call TRBJ2-7; 7 nucleotides agree with TRBD2. The CDR3 covers 15 residues. Losses at the gene ends were 1 base for V and 3 bases for J; bases not matched to a gene: 6. The germline CDR1 and CDR2 sequences are MNHNS and SASEGT. CDR3 nucleotides: TGTGCCAGCAGTGAAGTATCGGGGAGGGTCTACGAGCAGTACTTC. Its translation is CASSEVSGRVYEQYF.

This clone came up once. This chain links TRBV12-3 or TRBV12-4 with TRBJ1-2, with D possibly being TRBD1 (5 bases). This CDR3 comprises 13 residues. V was pared by 6 bases and J by 3 bases, with 11 bases between. This CDR3 is CASSLDSDYGYTF. The DNA of the CDR3 is TGTGCCAGCAGCCTCGACAGTGACTATGGCTACACCTTC.

The chain uses TRBV10-3 and TRBJ2-3; TRBD1 is a possible D gene (5 bases). This CDR3 is 16 amino acids long. CDR1 is ENHRY and CDR2 is SYGVKD in the germline V gene. Trimming removed 1 base from V and 0 bases from J, with 11 bases in between. CDR3 sequence: CAISEFGAVSTDTQYF. CDR3 bases: TGTGCCATCAGTGAGTTTGGGGCAGTTAGCACAGATACGCAGTATTTT.

The chain is built from TRBV7-8 and TRBJ1-5; D is possibly TRBD1 (6 bases). The CDR3 totals 15 residues. Between the trimmed V and J ends, which lost 5 bases and 6 bases, there was a span of 17 bases. Germline loops: CDR1 SGHVS, CDR2 FQNEAQ. The CDR3 spells CASSAHRENRQPQHF. CDR3 in DNA: TGTGCCAGCAGCGCACACAGGGAAAACCGTCAGCCCCAGCATTTT.

This chain connects TRBV5-6 to TRBJ1-2, with 7 bases identical to TRBD1. CDR1 and CDR2 from the germline V gene are SGHDT and YYEEEE. The CDR3 has 14 residues. V was clipped by 5 bases and J by 5 bases; unmatched bases: 9. The CDR3 DNA reads as TGTGCCAGCAGTGAGGCAGGGGGAGTATATGGCTACACCTTC. Residues: CASSEAGGVYGYTF.

J is TRBJ1-1 and V is TRBV5-1; TRBD1 aligns across 9 bases. V was pared by 3 bases and J by 4 bases, with 7 bases of the junction left unmatched. The CDR3 contains 15 residues. Germline V gives CDR1 SGHRS, CDR2 YFSETQ. Here the CDR3 DNA reads TGCGCCAGCAGCTCTACAGGGGGCCGGGGCACTGAAGCTTTCTTT. This codes for CASSSTGGRGTEAFF.

The rearrangement joins TRBV6-1 to TRBJ2-7; D is unresolved. The CDR3 length is 13 residues. Germline V gene sequence: CDR1 MNHNS, CDR2 SASEGT. V lost 0 bases and J lost 2, with 5 bases in between. CDR3 DNA sequence: TGTGCCAGCAGTGAAGCGCGTACCTACGAGCAGTACTTC. Protein product: CASSEARTYEQYF.

The rearrangement joins TRBV11-2 to TRBJ2-7; TRBD2 matches at 10 bases. Germline assignment: CDR1 SGHAT and CDR2 FQNNGV. Losses at the gene ends were 5 bases for V and 3 bases for J; bases not matched to a gene: 10. This CDR3 has 16 residues. The CDR3 loop reads CASSITRTSGFYEQYF. As DNA, the CDR3 is TGTGCCAGCAGCATTACCCGGACTAGCGGATTCTACGAGCAGTACTTC.

The CDR3 nucleotides are TGTGCCAGCAGCCCCCGGGAGGGAGGGAAAACTTTCTTT. Its protein is CASSPREGGKTFF. The chain is built from TRBV7-2 and TRBJ1-1, with no clear D. The V gene's germline CDR1 is SGHTA and CDR2 FQGNSA. Trimming pared 5 bases from V and 12 bases from J, leaving 19 bases between. The CDR3 loop spans 13 amino acids. The whole variable domain, remainder taken from reference TRBV7-2 and TRBJ1-1, is GAGVSQSPSNKVTEKGKDVELRCDPISGHTALYWYRQSLGQGLEFLIYFQGNSAPDKSGLPSDRFSAERTGGSVSTLTIQRTQQEDSAVYLCASSPREGGKTFFGQGTRLTVV.

V is TRBV5-1 and J is TRBJ2-2, with a possible D match to TRBD2 (7 bases). Germline CDR1 SGHRS, CDR2 YFSETQ. CDR3 length: 15 amino acids. Trimming pared 4 bases from V and 2 bases from J, leaving 12 bases between. The chain's CDR3 is CASSGGGPNTGELFF. In nucleotides, the CDR3 is TGCGCCAGCAGCGGCGGGGGCCCTAACACCGGGGAGCTGTTTTTT.

This clone occurred once. J is TRBJ2-1 and V is TRBV6-6; tentative D call: TRBD1 (6 bases). The CDR3 runs to 15 residues. From germline, CDR1 is MNHNY and CDR2 SVGAGI (reference sequence). Trimming cost V 5 bases and J 4 bases, with 15 bases left between them. CDR3 sequence reads: CASSKGVTPYNEQFF. The CDR3 nucleotides read TGTGCCAGCAGTAAGGGGGTAACACCTTACAATGAGCAGTTCTTC.

This chain connects TRBV5-1 to TRBJ2-2, with TRBD2 as a possible D gene (6 bases). CDR1 SGHRS and CDR2 YFSETQ come from the germline V gene. The CDR3 runs 16 residues. V dropped 3 bases and J dropped 1 base, with 13 bases sitting between them. CDR3: CASSSPGLGNTGELFF. The CDR3 bases are TGCGCCAGCAGCTCTCCGGGACTGGGGAACACCGGGGAGCTGTTTTTT. Supplemented by reference TRBV5-1 and TRBJ2-2, the full variable domain reads KAGVTQTPRYLIKTRGQQVTLSCSPISGHRSVSWYQQTPGQGLQFLFEYFSETQRNKGNFPGRFSGRQFSNSRSEMNVSTLELGDSALYLCASSSPGLGNTGELFFGEGSRLTVL.

This clone appeared a few times. DNA of the CDR3: TGTGCCACCGCAATGACAGGGTCGACCGGGGAGCTGTTTTTT. The encoded protein is CATAMTGSTGELFF. This chain connects TRBV19 to TRBJ2-2; 7 bases line up with TRBD1. The CDR3 is 14 amino acids. V was pared by 10 bases and J by 5 bases, with 10 bases of the junction left unmatched. Germline V gives CDR1 LNHDA, CDR2 SQIVND (reference sequence).

The chain's CDR3 is CASSRRTGTEAFF. CDR3 in DNA: TGTGCCAGCAGCAGACGGACAGGCACTGAAGCTTTCTTT. V gene TRBV7-2 combines with J gene TRBJ1-1; 7 bases line up with TRBD1. The length of the CDR3 is 13 residues. After removal of 5 bases from V and 4 bases from J, the junction contained 4 bases not matched to a gene. In germline, CDR1 is SGHTA, CDR2 FQGNSA.

V is TRBV5-1 and J is TRBJ1-4; 11 bases match TRBD1. The CDR3 consists of 16 residues. V dropped 1 base and J dropped 8; count of bases not matched to a gene: 7. Germline V gene data show CDR1 as SGHRS and CDR2 as YFSETQ. The CDR3 protein is CASSLQGGTGGEKLFF. DNA for the CDR3: TGCGCCAGCAGCTTGCAGGGTGGGACAGGGGGAGAAAAACTGTTTTTT. The full variable domain, completed using reference TRBV5-1 and TRBJ1-4, is KAGVTQTPRYLIKTRGQQVTLSCSPISGHRSVSWYQQTPGQGLQFLFEYFSETQRNKGNFPGRFSGRQFSNSRSEMNVSTLELGDSALYLCASSLQGGTGGEKLFFGSGTQLSVL.

In this sample, this clone turned up once. The chain employs TRBV6-5 and TRBJ1-2; 7 bases are a match to TRBD1. V was pared by 0 bases and J by 7 bases, with 8 bases of the junction left unmatched. Germline V gene lookup returns CDR1 MNHEY and CDR2 SVGAGI. This CDR3 spans 15 amino acids. In DNA form, the CDR3 reads TGTGCCAGCAGTTACTCCCGGGACAGCCCCTTTGGCTACACCTTC. It translates to CASSYSRDSPFGYTF.

This clone was counted only a few times. The J gene is TRBJ1-1, the V gene TRBV2; possible D gene TRBD1, 6 bases. Germline loops: CDR1 SNHLY, CDR2 FYNNEI. Trimming shortened V by 6 bases and J by 4 bases, and 15 bases separated the two germline ends. The CDR3 contains 14 residues. The CDR3 here is CASRWTALRTEAFF. The CDR3 bases are TGTGCCAGCAGGTGGACAGCCTTACGCACTGAAGCTTTCTTT. Together with reference TRBV2 and TRBJ1-1, the CDR3 gives the full variable domain: EPEVTQTPSHQVTQMGQEVILRCVPISNHLYFYWYRQILGQKVEFLVSFYNNEISEKSEIFDDQFSVERPDGSNFTLKIRSTKLEDSAMYFCASRWTALRTEAFFGQGTRLTVV.

The chain couples TRBV5-1 to TRBJ2-3, with 16 bases matching TRBD2. The trim removed 5 bases at V and 6 bases at J, leaving 9 bases unmatched. The CDR3 covers 17 residues. In germline, CDR1 is SGHRS, CDR2 YFSETQ. The CDR3 bases are TGCGCCAGCAGACCCGGGACTAGCGGGGGGGCCTCTGATACGCAGTATTTT. It translates to CASRPGTSGGASDTQYF.